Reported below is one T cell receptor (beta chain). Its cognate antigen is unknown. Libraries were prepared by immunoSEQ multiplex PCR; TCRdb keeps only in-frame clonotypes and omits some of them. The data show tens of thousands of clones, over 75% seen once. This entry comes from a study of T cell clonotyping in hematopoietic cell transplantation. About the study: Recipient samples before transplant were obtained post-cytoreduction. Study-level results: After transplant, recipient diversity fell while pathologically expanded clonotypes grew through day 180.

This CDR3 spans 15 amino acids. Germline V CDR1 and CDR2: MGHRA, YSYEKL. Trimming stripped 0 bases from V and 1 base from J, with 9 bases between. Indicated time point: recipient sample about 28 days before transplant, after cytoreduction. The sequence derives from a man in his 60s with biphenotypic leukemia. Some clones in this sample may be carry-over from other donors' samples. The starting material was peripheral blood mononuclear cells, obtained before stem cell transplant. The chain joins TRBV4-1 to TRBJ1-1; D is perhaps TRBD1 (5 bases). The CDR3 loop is CASSQETVSNTEAFF. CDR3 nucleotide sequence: TGCGCCAGCAGCCAAGAGACAGTATCGAACACTGAAGCTTTCTTT.